This T cell receptor beta chain comes out of a study of blood T cells in healthy people across ages (dated by TCRdb to between 2014 and 2017). At the level of the whole study: Template switching captured roughly one uniquely barcoded TCR beta cDNA molecule per two T cells in model experiments. The study measured age-related changes in TCR beta repertoire diversity using deep sequencing normalized with unique cDNA molecular identifiers. Two additional independent replicas of 1 million unique cDNA reads from the same blood draw were analyzed for two donors (one aged 18 to 30 and one aged 80 or older). Four age groups were formed from the donors: young (average approximately 15 years), middle-aged (approximately 41), aged (approximately 60) and long-lived (82). What the work shows at the level of the full study, not this receptor alone: Estimates of total diversity based on one million sequenced T cells were considered lower bounds and underestimates. Because profiling used bulk unsorted PBMCs, naive and antigen-experienced compartments could not be compared conclusively. A strong correlation was found between observed TCR beta diversity and the percentage of naive T cells measured by flow cytometry. Compared with the aged group, more naive CD4+ T cells, fewer expanded clones and increased TCR diversity were shown by the long-lived group, suggesting age selection. As age increased, observed TCR beta diversity per million T cells dropped in a roughly linear way, and a significant reduction was already evident by age about 40. Donor CMV infection status was unknown, potentially confounding age-related changes in expanded clonotypes.

The germline V gene specifies SGHTA as CDR1 and FQGTGA as CDR2. Relative to germline, V is missing 5 bases and J is missing 0 bases, with 12 bases of the junction outside any gene match. The CDR3 runs 17 amino acids, cysteine and phenylalanine included. Left in the record is the CDR3 DNA by itself, 51 bases read in frame from the first base. The library came from 5' RACE. Sequencing took place on an Illumina HiSeq 2500. The second PCR ran for about 6 to 11 cycles and used a J-beta primer mix along with a sample-barcoded 5' primer. A template-switch 5' adaptor carrying 12 random nucleotides introduced a unique molecular identifier onto each TCR beta cDNA molecule. Each sample yielded at least 2.5 million CDR3-containing paired-end reads. All of the RNA was converted into first-strand cDNA using the Mint cDNA synthesis kit, with a TRBC-specific oligonucleotide serving as the primer. Following uracil-DNA glycosylase treatment, all cDNA underwent a first 18-cycle PCR with the universal primers M1SS and BC2_uni_R. On the study's bioinformatics: Each sample was normalized by randomly selecting 1 million high-quality reads, each carrying a distinct molecular identifier. Instead of being binned into consensus sequences, reads with shared molecular identifiers were discarded. MiTCR, set to a Q25 quality threshold and the strictest error-elimination algorithm, was used for CDR3 identification, clonotype clustering and error correction. A nonparametric unseen species model with Euler transformation was used to estimate lower-bound total TCR beta diversity. Clones were called with MiXCR by TCRdb after fastp trimmed the public reads at Q25, and only in-frame beta chains were retained. Identical CDR3 protein sequences are pooled into one entry, listed with their most common genes and DNA. Here the V and J calls rest on TCRdb's processing, not on the authors' analysis. The sample includes nearly 800,000 distinct CDR3 sequences, with 20% to 25% observed a single time. The ten largest make up around 3.6% of the sample.

The roughly 38 donors, aged roughly 6 to 90 years, were systemically healthy Caucasian individuals from Russia. Each donor gave 8 to 10 milliliters of peripheral blood, collected into EDTA-treated Vacutainer tubes. Ficoll-Paque density-gradient centrifugation was used to isolate PBMCs, with at least 6 million obtained per sample. Trizol reagent was used to extract total RNA from the PBMCs, yielding at least 5 micrograms per sample. Naive CD45RAhigh/CD27high T cell percentages were measured by flow cytometry on a PBMC aliquot from every donor. As to this clonotype: Its antigen is currently not known. No much larger clone is present one base from it, and per-base qualities are unavailable.

These same data were also listed under a study on T cells of mothers and their children. Drawing on the second study: Nine systemically healthy Caucasian individuals, comprising three mothers and their six children, were included as donors. cDNA synthesis consumed the entire amount of extracted RNA, loaded at about 1.6 ug RNA in each 15 ul reaction. In the second PCR, the M1S primer introduced both the sample barcodes and 2-4 random nucleotides. Each mother yielded over 9.5 million TCR beta CDR3 reads and each child about 3 million reads. TCR recombination output is similarly shaped by thymic selection in related and unrelated pairs, with a minor effect exerted by inherited differences. Normalized repertoire overlap was always found to be slightly, but never significantly, higher in related mother-child pairs than in unrelated mother-child pairs. No persistent microchimeric T cell clones were found, with a detection sensitivity of approximately 94 clones per million clonotypes. The study used deep NGS to compare TCR beta repertoires of mothers and children, seeking features distinguishing related mother-child pairs from unrelated individuals. On average, the children were around 11 +/- 4 years old, while the mothers were about 40 +/- 4 years old. Libraries were sequenced on Illumina HiSeq 2000 with 100+100 nt paired-end reads after adapter ligation with NEBNext reagents. To avoid cross-contamination, the mother libraries and the child libraries were prepared a month apart and sequenced in separate runs. Each donor had between 500,000 and 2,000,000 distinct TCR beta clonotypes identified. Naive TCR beta clonotypes were estimated from low-frequency clonotypes matched to each donor's FACS-determined naive share, without sorting.

The rearrangement joined TRBV7-3 to TRBJ1-1; 7 central nucleotides agree with TRBD1. This sequence was found in a boy aged 10-17 years in good health. The specimen sequenced was blood. In nucleotides, the sequence is TGTGCCAGCAGCCCGGACAGGACAAAACACATGAACACTGAAGCTTTCTTT. This yields the protein CASSPDRTKHMNTEAFF.